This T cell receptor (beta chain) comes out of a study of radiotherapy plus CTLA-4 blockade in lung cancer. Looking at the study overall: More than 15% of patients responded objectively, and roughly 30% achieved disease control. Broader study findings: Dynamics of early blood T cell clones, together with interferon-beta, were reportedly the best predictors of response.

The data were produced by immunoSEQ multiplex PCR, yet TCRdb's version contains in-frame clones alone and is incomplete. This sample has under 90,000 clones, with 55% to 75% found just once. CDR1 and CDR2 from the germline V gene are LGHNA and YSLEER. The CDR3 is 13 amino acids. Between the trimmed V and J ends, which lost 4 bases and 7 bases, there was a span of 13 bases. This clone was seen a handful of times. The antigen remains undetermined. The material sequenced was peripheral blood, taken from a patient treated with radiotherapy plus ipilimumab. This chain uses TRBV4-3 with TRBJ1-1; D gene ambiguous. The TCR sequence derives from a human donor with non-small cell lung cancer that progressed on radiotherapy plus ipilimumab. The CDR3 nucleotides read TGCGCCAGCAGCCTAACACGTTCGGATGAAGCTTTCTTT. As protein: CASSLTRSDEAFF.